The 2 T cell receptor beta chains reported below all come from one sample, sequenced in a study of shared clonotypes between healthy human individuals. This table comes from immunoSEQ multiplex PCR, and its TCRdb copy is limited to in-frame clones, with some not included. The sample contains over 850,000 clones, more than 75% of which appear only once. Sequencing was performed on memory CD4+ T cells from PBMCs. The subset denotes: CD45RA-negative fraction. These receptors were obtained from a man between 18 and 35 years old in good health. Some clones in this sample may be carry-over from other donors' samples.

This clone was seen more than once but under ten times. J is TRBJ2-3 and V is TRBV18; 9 nucleotides agree with TRBD2. Germline values: CDR1 KGHSH, CDR2 LQKENI. Trimming took 3 bases from V and 4 from J; bases not matched to a gene: 17. This CDR3 has 19 residues. CDR3 coding DNA: TGTGCCAGCTCACCTAACAGGAATCTCATAGCGGGAGACGCAGATACGCAGTATTTT. The encoded protein is CASSPNRNLIAGDADTQYF.

The chain couples TRBV7-3 to TRBJ2-7; TRBD2 might be the D (7 bases). Germline CDR1 is SGHTA and CDR2 is FQGTGA. This CDR3 region has 16 residues. Between the trimmed V and J ends, which lost 5 bases and 0 bases, there was a span of 17 bases. The CDR3 DNA reads as TGTGCCAGCAGCCCGACGGGGGGCACCAGCTCCTACGAGCAGTACTTC. Encoded protein: CASSPTGGTSSYEQYF.